The 22 T cell receptor beta chains given below trace back to one sample, sequenced in a study of blood T cell repertoires in COVID-19. Only in-frame clones appear in the TCRdb table, and some are missing; sequencing was by immunoSEQ multiplex PCR. The sample holds 95,000 to 150,000 clones, just over 70% seen once. What was sequenced was peripheral blood. The receptor source for this set is a human donor with acute or convalescent COVID-19. The donor label of this sample is uncertain.

The CDR3 DNA reads TGTGCCAGCAGTTCAGGCTCGGTGACCTTTTCCTACGAGCAGTACTTC. As protein: CASSSGSVTFSYEQYF. This chain joins TRBV7-2 and TRBJ2-7, with D unclear. This CDR3 has 16 residues. CDR1 is SGHTA and CDR2 is FQGNSA in the germline V gene. Trimming removed 6 bases from V and 1 base from J, with 19 bases in between.

V and J are TRBV7-9 and TRBJ2-2; TRBD1 agrees at 7 bases. CDR1 is SEHNR, CDR2 FQNEAQ, per germline (reference sequence). V shed 5 bases, J shed 4 bases, and the junction held 7 bases outside the gene matches. The CDR3 covers 15 residues. This CDR3 is CASSAGTAFTGELFF. CDR3 sequence (DNA): TGTGCCAGCAGCGCCGGGACAGCTTTCACCGGGGAGCTGTTTTTT.

The chain carries TRBV11-2 and TRBJ2-7, with TRBD1 as a possible D gene (5 bases). V was pared by 4 bases and J by 6 bases, with 22 bases between. CDR1 is SGHAT and CDR2 is FQNNGV in the germline V gene. This CDR3 has 16 amino acids. The CDR3 DNA reads TGTGCCAGCAGCTCCTCACCGACAGTGACTTTTGGCGAGCAGTACGTC. Translating gives CASSSSPTVTFGEQYV.

The J gene is TRBJ2-1, the V gene TRBV19; tentatively, D is TRBD1 (5 bases). This CDR3 has 15 amino acids. V was shortened by 10 bases and J by 4 bases, with 20 bases between the two germline ends. Per the germline V gene, CDR1 is LNHDA and CDR2 is SQIVND (reference sequence). Here the CDR3 DNA reads TGTGCCACCGCCTTCGACAGTTTCCGATACAATGAGCAGTTCTTC. As protein: CATAFDSFRYNEQFF.

The gene calls are TRBV4-1 and TRBJ1-2; 8 nucleotides align to TRBD1. V dropped 4 bases and J dropped 2; count of bases not matched to a gene: 6. Germline values: CDR1 MGHRA, CDR2 YSYEKL. The CDR3 is 15 residues long. In DNA, the CDR3 is TGCGCCAGCAGCCCAGCAGGGGGCTGGAACTATGGCTACACCTTC. Amino acids: CASSPAGGWNYGYTF.

The CDR3: CASSLLGANTEAFF. As DNA, the CDR3 is TGTGCCAGCAGCTTATTAGGGGCGAACACTGAAGCTTTCTTT. The chain has TRBV7-9 and TRBJ1-1; D is perhaps TRBD1 (5 bases). V dropped 2 bases and J dropped 1 base, with 8 bases sitting between them. This CDR3 has 14 residues. Germline CDR1 reads SEHNR; CDR2 reads FQNEAQ (reference sequence).

The rearrangement joins TRBV9 to TRBJ1-1; D may be TRBD1 (6 bases). The V gene lost 0 bases and the J gene lost 0 bases, with 9 bases spanning the gap. The CDR3 contains 15 residues. Looked up from germline, CDR1 is SGDLS and CDR2 is YYNGEE. The chain's CDR3 is CASSVDRQVNTEAFF. CDR3 bases: TGTGCCAGCAGCGTAGATCGACAGGTGAACACTGAAGCTTTCTTT.

The rearrangement links TRBV12-5 to TRBJ2-3; TRBD1 matches at 11 bases. V was pared by 4 bases and J by 5 bases, with 5 bases of the junction left unmatched. CDR3 length: 15 amino acids. The germline V gene has CDR1 LGHNT and CDR2 FRNRAP. As DNA, the CDR3 is TGTGCTAGTGGTTCCGGACAGGGGGCAAGAGATACGCAGTATTTT. Translated: CASGSGQGARDTQYF.

The chain links TRBV7-6 to TRBJ1-5, with no clear D. Germline V lookup: CDR1 SGHVS, CDR2 FNYEAQ. V was trimmed by 3 bases and J by 4 bases, leaving 7 bases between them. The CDR3 extends over 13 amino acids. Here the CDR3 DNA reads TGTGCCAGCAGCTTGGGCAGAAATCAGCCCCAGCATTTT. This translates into CASSLGRNQPQHF.

V is TRBV9 and J is TRBJ1-3, with 10 bases fitting TRBD1. The ends lost 5 bases at V and 8 bases at J; junction bases unmatched: 10. The CDR3 totals 15 residues. Germline V gene sequence: CDR1 SGDLS, CDR2 YYNGEE. CDR3: CASSSPGQGRDTIYF. DNA for the CDR3: TGTGCCAGCAGTTCCCCGGGACAGGGGAGGGACACCATATATTTT.

The rearrangement uses TRBV30 and TRBJ2-3; TRBD2 matches 8 bases. The CDR3 loop spans 15 amino acids. Losses at the gene ends were 4 bases for V and 5 bases for J; bases not matched to a gene: 11. Germline V gives CDR1 GTSNPN, CDR2 SVGIG (reference sequence). DNA for the CDR3: TGTGCCTGGACCATGTTCGGGGGGGCCGTAGATACGCAGTATTTT. It is translated as CAWTMFGGAVDTQYF. Supplemented by reference TRBV30 and TRBJ2-3, the full variable domain reads SQTIHQWPATLVQPVGSPLSLECTVEGTSNPNLYWYRQAAGRGLQLLFYSVGIGQISSEVPQNLSASRPQDRQFILSSKKLLLSDSGFYLCAWTMFGGAVDTQYFGPGTRLTVL.

The sample holds a few counts of this clone. The chain uses TRBV2 and TRBJ2-3; D might be TRBD1 (5 bases). The CDR3 has 14 amino acids. Germline CDR1 is SNHLY and CDR2 is FYNNEI. The V gene lost 9 bases and the J gene lost 0 bases, with 13 bases spanning the gap. CDR3: CASWKGPSTDTQYF. The DNA of the CDR3 is TGTGCCAGTTGGAAGGGGCCTAGCACAGATACGCAGTATTTT.

This clone is a singleton in its sample. The rearrangement joins TRBV19 to TRBJ1-2; D possibly corresponds to TRBD1 (6 bases). Germline-derived CDR1 and CDR2 are LNHDA and SQIVND (reference sequence). The CDR3 is made up of 15 amino acids. Trimming took 6 bases from V and 0 from J, leaving 14 bases between them. The CDR3 nucleotides are TGTGCCAGTAGAGTAACAGGGAACTCTAACTATGGCTACACCTTC. Translation gives CASRVTGNSNYGYTF.

This clone came up a few times. The chain employs TRBV6-5 and TRBJ2-1; D is unclear. Germline V gene data show CDR1 as MNHEY and CDR2 as SVGAGI. The CDR3 is made up of 14 amino acids. V lost 5 bases to trimming and J lost 6 bases, with 14 bases between them. The CDR3 loop reads CASSRGVIGNEQFF. The CDR3 DNA follows: TGTGCCAGCAGTCGAGGCGTCATAGGCAATGAGCAGTTCTTC.

The rearrangement links TRBV30 to TRBJ2-2, with a tentative D call TRBD1 (6 bases). Per the germline V gene, CDR1 is GTSNPN and CDR2 is SVGIG (reference sequence). The CDR3 is made up of 14 amino acids. Trimming left V 3 bases short and J 4 bases short, with 12 bases between. The CDR3 nucleotides are TGTGCCTGGAGGAGACAGGTCCCCACCGGGGAGCTGTTTTTT. Amino acid sequence: CAWRRQVPTGELFF.

The sample holds many counts of this clone. The rearrangement joins TRBV13 to TRBJ1-1; TRBD1 is a possible D gene (5 bases). The germline V and J ends were trimmed by 5 bases and 2 bases, with 12 bases remaining between them. The germline V gene encodes CDR1 PRHDT and CDR2 FYEKMQ (reference sequence). CDR3 length: 14 amino acids. CDR3 in amino acids: CASSRRTLNTEAFF. As DNA, the CDR3 is TGTGCCAGCAGCCGACGGACACTTAACACTGAAGCTTTCTTT.

This sequence joins TRBV6-2 or TRBV6-3 and TRBJ2-5; 7 bases are shared with TRBD1. Germline V gene sequence: CDR1 MNHEY, CDR2 SVGEGT. CDR3 length: 15 amino acids. With V trimmed by 2 bases and J by 1 base, 4 bases remained unmatched. The CDR3, as DNA: TGTGCCAGCAGTTACGCGGACAGGTTCCAAGAGACCCAGTACTTC. Translating gives CASSYADRFQETQYF.

The chain carries TRBV6-5 and TRBJ1-5, with 9 bases that match TRBD1. Trimming took 5 bases from V and 0 from J; bases not matched to a gene: 2. CDR3 length equals 15 residues. The germline V gene has CDR1 MNHEY and CDR2 SVGAGI. This chain's CDR3 is CASSPTGGSNQPQHF. Written as DNA, the CDR3 is TGTGCCAGCAGTCCGACAGGGGGTAGCAATCAGCCCCAGCATTTT.

Ten or more counts support this clone. The V call is TRBV5-1, the J call TRBJ1-5; 9 bases agree with TRBD1. CDR3 length equals 15 residues. The germline V gene has CDR1 SGHRS and CDR2 YFSETQ. Germline trimming cut 4 bases from V and 7 bases from J; bases unmatched to any gene: 9. The CDR3 spells CASSLTTGGGQPQHF. Here the CDR3 DNA reads TGCGCCAGCAGCCTCACTACAGGGGGCGGCCAGCCCCAGCATTTT.

The rearrangement uses TRBV2 and TRBJ1-5; 7 positions agree with TRBD1. CDR1 is SNHLY and CDR2 is FYNNEI in the germline V gene. There are 16 residues in the CDR3. Trimming at V came to 1 base and at J to 0 bases, leaving 3 bases not matched to a gene. The DNA for the CDR3 is TGTGCCAGCAGTGAAGGGTGGGACAGTAGCAATCAGCCCCAGCATTTT. Its protein is CASSEGWDSSNQPQHF. Using reference TRBV2 and TRBJ1-5 for the parts outside the CDR3, the full variable domain is EPEVTQTPSHQVTQMGQEVILRCVPISNHLYFYWYRQILGQKVEFLVSFYNNEISEKSEIFDDQFSVERPDGSNFTLKIRSTKLEDSAMYFCASSEGWDSSNQPQHFGDGTRLSIL.

This chain joins TRBV11-3 and TRBJ1-1, with D unresolved. CDR3 length equals 13 residues. Germline lookup yields CDR1 SGHNT and CDR2 YENEEA. V was shortened by 2 bases and J by 7 bases, with 11 bases between the two germline ends. CDR3 protein: CASSLFDGDEAFF. Here the CDR3 DNA reads TGTGCCAGCAGCTTATTCGACGGGGATGAAGCTTTCTTT.

The chain employs TRBV5-6 and TRBJ2-1; possibly TRBD1 for D (5 bases). The ends were cut back, 3 bases at V and 15 bases at J, with 16 bases in the middle. The CDR3 runs to 12 residues. Germline CDR1 and CDR2: SGHDT and YYEEEE. The DNA for the CDR3 is TGTGCCAGCAGCTGGGCAGGGATCGGCCTGTTCTTC. This encodes CASSWAGIGLFF. The full variable domain, with the rest looked up from reference TRBV5-6 and TRBJ2-1, is DAGVTQSPTHLIKTRGQQVTLRCSPKSGHDTVSWYQQALGQGPQFIFQYYEEEERQRGNFPDRFSGHQFPNYSSELNVNALLLGDSALYLCASSWAGIGLFFGPGTRLTVL.